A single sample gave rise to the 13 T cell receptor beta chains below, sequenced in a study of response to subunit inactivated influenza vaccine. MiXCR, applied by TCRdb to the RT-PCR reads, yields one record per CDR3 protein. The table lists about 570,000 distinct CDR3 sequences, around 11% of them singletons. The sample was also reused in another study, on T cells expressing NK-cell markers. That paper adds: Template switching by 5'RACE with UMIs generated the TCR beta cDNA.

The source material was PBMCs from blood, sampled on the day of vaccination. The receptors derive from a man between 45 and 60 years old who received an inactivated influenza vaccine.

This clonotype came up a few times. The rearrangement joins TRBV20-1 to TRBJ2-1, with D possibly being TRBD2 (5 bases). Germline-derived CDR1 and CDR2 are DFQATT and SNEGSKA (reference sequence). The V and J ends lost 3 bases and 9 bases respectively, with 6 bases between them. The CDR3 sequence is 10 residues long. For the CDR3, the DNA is TGCAGTGCTAGTGCGGGTGAGCAGTTCTTC. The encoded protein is CSASAGEQFF.

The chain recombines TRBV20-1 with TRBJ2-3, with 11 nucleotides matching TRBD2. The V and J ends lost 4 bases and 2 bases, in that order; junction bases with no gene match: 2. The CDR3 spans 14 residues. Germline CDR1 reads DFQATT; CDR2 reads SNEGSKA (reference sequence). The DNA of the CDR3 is TGCAGTGCTATACTAGCGGGGGCCACAGATACGCAGTATTTT. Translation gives CSAILAGATDTQYF.

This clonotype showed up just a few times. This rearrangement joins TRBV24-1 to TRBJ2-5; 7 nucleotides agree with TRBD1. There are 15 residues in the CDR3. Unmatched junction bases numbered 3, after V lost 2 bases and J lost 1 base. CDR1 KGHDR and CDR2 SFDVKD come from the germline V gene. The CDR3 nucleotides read TGTGCCACCAGTGATTCCGGGACAGCCCAAGAGACCCAGTACTTC. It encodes CATSDSGTAQETQYF.

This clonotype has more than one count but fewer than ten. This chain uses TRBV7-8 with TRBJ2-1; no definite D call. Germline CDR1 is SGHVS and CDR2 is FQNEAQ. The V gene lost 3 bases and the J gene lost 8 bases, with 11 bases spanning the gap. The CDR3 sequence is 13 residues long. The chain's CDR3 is CASSFSQDHEQFF. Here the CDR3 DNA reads TGTGCCAGCAGCTTCAGTCAGGACCATGAGCAGTTCTTC.

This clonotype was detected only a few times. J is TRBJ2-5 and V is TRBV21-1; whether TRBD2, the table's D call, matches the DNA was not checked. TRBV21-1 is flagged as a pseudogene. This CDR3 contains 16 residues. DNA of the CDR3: TGTGCCAGCAGCAGTGCCCTCGGACGGAACCAAGAGACCCAGTACTTC. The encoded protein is CASSSALGRNQETQYF.

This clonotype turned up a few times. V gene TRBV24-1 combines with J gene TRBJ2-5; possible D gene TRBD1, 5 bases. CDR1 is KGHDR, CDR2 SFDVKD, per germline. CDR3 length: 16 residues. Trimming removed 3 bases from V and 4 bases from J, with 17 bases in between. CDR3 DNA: TGTGCCACCAGTGATCCGCGGACATCCGGTGGAGAGACCCAGTACTTC. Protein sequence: CATSDPRTSGGETQYF.

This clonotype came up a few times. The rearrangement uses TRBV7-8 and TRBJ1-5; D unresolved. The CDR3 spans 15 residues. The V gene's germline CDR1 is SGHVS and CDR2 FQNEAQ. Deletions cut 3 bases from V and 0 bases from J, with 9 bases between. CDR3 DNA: TGTGCCAGCAGCTTCATGATAAATAGCAATCAGCCCCAGCATTTT. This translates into CASSFMINSNQPQHF.

For the CDR3, the DNA is TGTGCCAGCAGTTCCACTAGCGGGAGGTACGAGCAGTACTTC. The encoded protein is CASSSTSGRYEQYF. This rearrangement joins TRBV27 to TRBJ2-7; TRBD2 aligns across 12 bases. Germline CDR1 MNHEY, CDR2 SMNVEV (reference sequence). Losses at the gene ends were 4 bases for V and 4 bases for J; bases not matched to a gene: 2. This CDR3 is built from 14 residues.

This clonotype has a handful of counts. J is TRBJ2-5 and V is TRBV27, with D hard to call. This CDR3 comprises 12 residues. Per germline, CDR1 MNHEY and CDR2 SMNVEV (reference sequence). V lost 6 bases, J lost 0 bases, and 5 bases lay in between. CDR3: CASSDNQETQYF. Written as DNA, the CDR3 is TGTGCCAGCAGCGACAACCAAGAGACCCAGTACTTC.

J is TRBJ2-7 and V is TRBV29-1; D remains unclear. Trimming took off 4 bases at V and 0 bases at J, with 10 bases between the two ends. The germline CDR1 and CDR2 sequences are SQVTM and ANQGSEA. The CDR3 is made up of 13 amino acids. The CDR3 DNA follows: TGCAGCGTTGGAAGGCCGAGCTCCTACGAGCAGTACTTC. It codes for CSVGRPSSYEQYF.

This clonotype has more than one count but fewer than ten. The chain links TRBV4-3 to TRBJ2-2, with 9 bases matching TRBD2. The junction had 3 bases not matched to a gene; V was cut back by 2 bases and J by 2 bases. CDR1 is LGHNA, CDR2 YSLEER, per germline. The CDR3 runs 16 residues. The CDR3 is CASSQFSGGNTGELFF. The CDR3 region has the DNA TGCGCCAGCAGCCAATTTAGCGGGGGAAACACCGGGGAGCTGTTTTTT.

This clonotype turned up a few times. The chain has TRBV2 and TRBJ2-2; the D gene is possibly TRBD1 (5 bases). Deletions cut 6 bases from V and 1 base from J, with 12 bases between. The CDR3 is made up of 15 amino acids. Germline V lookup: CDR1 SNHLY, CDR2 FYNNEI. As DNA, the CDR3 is TGTGCCAGCAGCAACAGGCCCTTGAACACCGGGGAGCTGTTTTTT. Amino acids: CASSNRPLNTGELFF.

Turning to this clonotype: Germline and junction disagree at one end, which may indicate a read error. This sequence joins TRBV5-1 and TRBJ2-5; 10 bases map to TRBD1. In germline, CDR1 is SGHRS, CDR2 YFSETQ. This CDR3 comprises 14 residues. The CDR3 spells CASSLGTGEETQYF. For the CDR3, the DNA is TGTGCCAGCAGCTTAGGGACAGGGGAAGAGACCCAGTACTTC.